These 22 T cell receptor beta chains were all obtained from the same sample, sequenced in a study of early T cells in non-severe SARS-CoV-2 infection. TCRdb fed the 5' RACE reads into MiXCR, producing one record per CDR3 protein. The sample has about 69,000 distinct CDR3 sequences; roughly 9.5% are singletons. Sequenced: whole blood. The source of these receptors is an adult who was a healthcare worker with PCR-confirmed SARS-CoV-2 infection or an uninfected control (not recorded which).

The chain couples TRBV20-1 to TRBJ2-1; weak D call: TRBD2 (6 bases). CDR1 DFQATT and CDR2 SNEGSKA come from the germline V gene (reference sequence). Trimming took off 3 bases at V and 4 bases at J, with 10 bases between the two ends. The CDR3 spans 13 residues. CDR3 sequence reads: CSASQGTYNEQFF. The CDR3 bases are TGCAGTGCTAGTCAAGGGACTTACAATGAGCAGTTCTTC.

The sample holds a few counts of this clonotype. V gene TRBV11-2 combines with J gene TRBJ2-3; D possibly corresponds to TRBD2 (5 bases). This CDR3 contains 15 residues. CDR1 is SGHAT, CDR2 FQNNGV, per germline. V was clipped by 2 bases and J by 4 bases, with 13 bases between them. The CDR3 DNA is TGTGCCAGCAGCTTACGTGGAGGCATTGCAGATACGCAGTATTTT. Amino acid sequence: CASSLRGGIADTQYF.

V usage is TRBV28 and J usage is TRBJ2-7; D remains unclear. CDR1 and CDR2 from the germline V gene are MDHEN and SYDVKM. Trimming removed 5 bases from V and 3 bases from J, with 14 bases in between. CDR3 length equals 14 residues. Written as DNA, the CDR3 is TGTGCCAGCAGTGCTCCGGTATCTGGCTACGAGCAGTACTTC. Residues: CASSAPVSGYEQYF. The full variable domain, its missing parts supplied by reference TRBV28 and TRBJ2-7, is DVKVTQSSRYLVKRTGEKVFLECVQDMDHENMFWYRQDPGLGLRLIYFSYDVKMKEKGDIPEGYSVSREKKERFSLILESASTNQTSMYLCASSAPVSGYEQYFGPGTRLTVT.

This clonotype has a count of ten or more. The genes are TRBV6-2 or TRBV6-3 and TRBJ1-1; 7 bases match TRBD1. The length of the CDR3 is 16 residues. Germline CDR1 MNHEY, CDR2 SVGEGT. J was trimmed by 2 bases and V by 2 bases; bases with no gene match: 8. In DNA form, the CDR3 reads TGTGCCAGCAGTTACAGTCGGACAGGAATAAACACTGAAGCTTTCTTT. Amino acids: CASSYSRTGINTEAFF.

There are many counts of this clonotype. The chain combines TRBV6-6 with TRBJ1-6, with unresolved D. The ends were cut back, 6 bases at V and 6 bases at J, with 12 bases in the middle. Germline CDR1 is MNHNY and CDR2 is SVGAGI (reference sequence). This CDR3 has 14 amino acids. CDR3 sequence reads: CASSRDGGNSPLHF. The CDR3 DNA is TGTGCCAGCAGCCGCGACGGTGGTAATTCACCCCTCCACTTT.

This clonotype was seen only a few times. CDR3 coding DNA: TGTGCCAGCAGTGCCCCGGGACGGACCCTACACGAGCAGTACTTC. Its translation is CASSAPGRTLHEQYF. The chain links TRBV6-2 or TRBV6-3 to TRBJ2-7; tentatively, D is TRBD1 or TRBD2 (5 bases each). The CDR3 spans 15 residues. Trimming pared 5 bases from V and 5 bases from J, leaving 19 bases between. The germline V gene encodes CDR1 MNHEY and CDR2 SVGEGT.

V is TRBV4-2 and J is TRBJ1-1; D gene uncertain. The CDR3 spans 15 residues. The V and J ends lost 4 bases and 5 bases respectively, with 17 bases between them. The germline gives CDR1 LGHNA, CDR2 YNFKEQ. Here the CDR3 reads CASSRVMASLTEAFF. CDR3 coding DNA: TGTGCCAGCAGCCGGGTGATGGCCAGCTTAACTGAAGCTTTCTTT.

This clonotype was seen many times. J is TRBJ1-1 and V is TRBV6-1; the D gene is possibly TRBD1 (6 bases). V lost 7 bases, J lost 10 bases, and 19 bases lay in between. Germline CDR1 reads MNHNS; CDR2 reads SASEGT. CDR3 length: 13 amino acids. DNA for the CDR3: TGTGCCAGCAATAACAGGGTCGAGCTTGCAGCTTTCTTT. Its translation: CASNNRVELAAFF.

This clonotype was seen many times. CDR3 in amino acids: CASSLRGAADTQYF. As DNA, the CDR3 is TGTGCCAGCAGCCTGAGAGGGGCGGCAGATACGCAGTATTTT. V usage is TRBV7-8 and J usage is TRBJ2-3; either TRBD1 or TRBD2 may supply D (5 bases each). V lost 5 bases and J lost 4, with 13 bases in between. The CDR3 consists of 14 residues. Looked up from germline, CDR1 is SGHVS and CDR2 is FQNEAQ.

Here the CDR3 reads CASSEQGGDQPQHF. The CDR3 DNA sequence: TGTGCCAGCAGTGAACAGGGTGGGGATCAGCCCCAGCATTTT. The chain carries TRBV2 and TRBJ1-5, with D possibly TRBD1 on 5 matching bases. The CDR3 consists of 14 residues. Germline V gene sequence: CDR1 SNHLY, CDR2 FYNNEI. V shed 2 bases and J shed 5 bases, with 10 bases lying between them.

This clonotype came up a few times. The V call is TRBV11-3, the J call TRBJ2-1; weak D call: TRBD1 (5 bases). The CDR3 totals 15 residues. Trimming took 5 bases from V and 2 from J, leaving 13 bases between them. Looked up from germline, CDR1 is SGHNT and CDR2 is YENEEA. The CDR3 DNA is TGTGCCAGCAGCCCTGACAGTTCCACCTACAATGAGCAGTTCTTC. Translation: CASSPDSSTYNEQFF.

This clonotype was detected many times. The gene calls are TRBV18 and TRBJ2-7, with D perhaps TRBD2 (6 bases). The CDR3 is made up of 15 amino acids. The germline gives CDR1 KGHSH, CDR2 LQKENI. Trimming left V 4 bases short and J 3 bases short, with 16 bases between. CDR3 DNA sequence: TGTGCCAGCTCACGGGGTGGGACTGAGGGCTACGAGCAGTACTTC. Protein product: CASSRGGTEGYEQYF.

The chain joins TRBV28 to TRBJ1-1, with D possibly matching TRBD1 (5 bases). Germline CDR1 is MDHEN and CDR2 is SYDVKM. This CDR3 has 13 amino acids. Deletions cut 6 bases from V and 7 bases from J, with 15 bases between. CDR3 region: CASSKPGIGEAFF. Here the CDR3 DNA reads TGTGCCAGCAGCAAACCAGGGATTGGTGAAGCTTTCTTT.

At least ten counts were recorded for this clonotype. The rearrangement joins TRBV20-1 to TRBJ2-3; 11 nucleotides agree with TRBD1. The length of the CDR3 is 13 residues. Unmatched junction bases numbered 4, after V lost 6 bases and J lost 5 bases. Germline V gene lookup returns CDR1 DFQATT and CDR2 SNEGSKA (reference sequence). CDR3 loop: CSAPGQGEDTQYF. CDR3 nucleotides: TGCAGTGCCCCGGGACAGGGGGAAGATACGCAGTATTTT.

This clonotype was seen a few times. The V and J genes are TRBV7-8 and TRBJ2-1, with 14 bases that match TRBD2. The germline V gene has CDR1 SGHVS and CDR2 FQNEAQ. The CDR3 is 20 residues long. With 5 bases clipped from V and 2 bases from J, the junction kept 14 bases outside the gene matches. The CDR3 protein is CASSHPTGLAGESPYNEQFF. The CDR3 bases are TGTGCCAGCAGCCACCCGACGGGACTAGCGGGAGAGAGCCCCTACAATGAGCAGTTCTTC.

V is TRBV5-1 and J is TRBJ2-7; 8 bases match TRBD1. CDR1 SGHRS and CDR2 YFSETQ come from the germline V gene. The CDR3 is 15 residues long. V was clipped by 1 base and J by 5 bases; unmatched bases: 8. In DNA, the CDR3 is TGCGCCAGCAGCTTGTCGCCGGACAGGGCCAACGAGCAGTACTTC. It specifies CASSLSPDRANEQYF.

This clonotype was seen repeatedly, ten times or more. The rearrangement links TRBV20-1 to TRBJ1-5; TRBD1 matches 10 bases. Per germline, CDR1 DFQATT and CDR2 SNEGSKA (reference sequence). The CDR3 contains 15 residues. V shed 3 bases, J shed 4 bases, and the junction held 6 bases outside the gene matches. CDR3 sequence (DNA): TGCAGTGCTAGTGGCGGGACAGGGGAGAATCAGCCCCAGCATTTT. It is translated as CSASGGTGENQPQHF.

The table lists this clonotype with many counts. The chain is built from TRBV12-3 or TRBV12-4 and TRBJ2-1; 11 bases are shared with TRBD2. J was trimmed by 6 bases and V by 6 bases; bases with no gene match: 4. This CDR3 comprises 14 residues. The CDR3 region is CASRGGLAGNEQFF. The CDR3 DNA follows: TGTGCCAGCAGGGGTGGACTAGCGGGCAATGAGCAGTTCTTC.

V usage is TRBV18 and J usage is TRBJ2-5; TRBD2 might be the D (6 bases). V was shortened by 2 bases and J by 5 bases, with 9 bases between the two germline ends. The CDR3 totals 13 residues. CDR1 is KGHSH and CDR2 is LQKENI in the germline V gene. The CDR3 spells CASSPVEGETQYF. The CDR3 bases are TGTGCCAGCTCACCAGTGGAGGGGGAGACCCAGTACTTC.

The genes are TRBV7-6 and TRBJ2-2; 7 bases are a match to TRBD2. Trimming at V came to 2 bases and at J to 2 bases, leaving 20 bases not matched to a gene. The CDR3 is 21 residues long. From germline, CDR1 is SGHVS and CDR2 FNYEAQ. CDR3 amino acids: CASSLIPPPGRDYTNTGELFF. The CDR3, as DNA: TGTGCCAGCAGCTTAATACCCCCCCCGGGGCGGGACTATACTAACACCGGGGAGCTGTTTTTT.

This clonotype showed up many times. CDR3 amino acids: CASSVSPNVLTF. The CDR3 nucleotides are TGTGCCAGCAGCGTCTCGCCCAACGTCCTGACTTTC. The chain joins TRBV9 to TRBJ2-6; no firm D call. V was pared by 2 bases and J by 8 bases, with 5 bases between. This CDR3 spans 12 amino acids. CDR1 and CDR2 (germline): SGDLS, YYNGEE.

In this sample, this clonotype turned up a few times. The V call is TRBV2, the J call TRBJ1-4; D remains unclear. Looked up from germline, CDR1 is SNHLY and CDR2 is FYNNEI. The CDR3 extends over 15 amino acids. The germline V and J ends were trimmed by 6 bases and 5 bases, with 16 bases remaining between them. The CDR3 spells CASSGRVGTNEKLFF. The CDR3 nucleotides read TGTGCCAGCAGCGGGCGGGTTGGTACGAATGAAAAACTGTTTTTT.